One and the same sample provided the 20 T cell receptor beta chains below, sequenced in a study of immune evolution from preneoplasia to lung adenocarcinoma. Only in-frame clones appear in the TCRdb table, and some are missing; sequencing was by immunoSEQ multiplex PCR. The table has a few thousand clones, roughly 78% seen once. Material: FFPE normal lung tissue adjacent to the tumor. The receptors were gathered from a person aged 60 to 70 with lung adenocarcinoma.

V usage is TRBV28 and J usage is TRBJ2-5; D remains unclear. Germline V gene data show CDR1 as MDHEN and CDR2 as SYDVKM. Trimming cost V 5 bases and J 5 bases, with 9 bases left between them. This CDR3 is 12 amino acids long. CDR3 sequence reads: CASSLLLETQYF. The CDR3 DNA reads as TGTGCCAGCAGTCTTCTCTTGGAGACCCAGTACTTC.

This clone was seen once. The rearrangement uses TRBV7-9 and TRBJ1-2, with TRBD1 as a possible D gene (6 bases). The CDR3 length is 15 residues. Germline assignment: CDR1 SEHNR and CDR2 FQNEAQ (reference sequence). Deletions cut 0 bases from V and 8 bases from J, with 16 bases between. CDR3: CASSLAQGPSGGYTF. Here the CDR3 DNA reads TGTGCCAGCAGCTTAGCACAGGGACCCTCTGGAGGCTACACCTTC. Variable domain in full (rest from reference TRBV7-9 and TRBJ1-2): DTGVSQNPRHKITKRGQNVTFRCDPISEHNRLYWYRQTLGQGPEFLTYFQNEAQLEKSRLLSDRFSAERPKGSFSTLEIQRTEQGDSAMYLCASSLAQGPSGGYTFGSGTRLTVV.

As to this clone: One junction end disagrees with the germline gene, perhaps due to a read error. The chain recombines TRBV5-1 with TRBJ2-2; TRBD1 agrees at 8 bases. This CDR3 comprises 15 residues. Germline V CDR1 and CDR2: SGHRS, YFSETQ. CDR3: CASRLGQANTGELFF. CDR3 in DNA: TGCGCCAGCAGGTTGGGACAGGCGAACACCGGGGAGCTGTTTTTT.

This rearrangement joins TRBV28 to TRBJ2-7, with 7 positions matching TRBD2. CDR1 and CDR2 (germline): MDHEN, SYDVKM. V dropped 10 bases and J dropped 4; count of bases not matched to a gene: 10. The CDR3 sequence is 13 residues long. CDR3 nucleotide sequence: TGTGCCACCAAAGGGACTACAGCTTACGAGCAGTACTTC. This encodes CATKGTTAYEQYF.

In its sample, this clone was seen once. The J gene is TRBJ2-7, the V gene TRBV4-2; 12 bases are a match to TRBD2. Germline CDR1 is LGHNA and CDR2 is YNFKEQ. The CDR3 loop spans 17 amino acids. Unmatched junction bases numbered 5, after V lost 0 bases and J lost 2 bases. The CDR3 is CASSQEGLAGGTYEQYF. The CDR3 nucleotides read TGTGCCAGCAGCCAAGAGGGACTAGCGGGTGGTACCTACGAGCAGTACTTC.

The DNA of the CDR3 is TGTGCCAGCAGTTTATATCCTAACACTGAAGCTTTCTTT. This gives the protein CASSLYPNTEAFF. This rearrangement joins TRBV27 to TRBJ1-1; D is uncertain. Deletions cut 1 base from V and 2 bases from J, with 5 bases between. The germline V gene has CDR1 MNHEY and CDR2 SMNVEV (reference sequence). The CDR3 is made up of 13 amino acids.

This clone is categorized as large (0.1 to 1%). The chain is built from TRBV11-3 and TRBJ2-1; tentatively, D is TRBD1 or TRBD2 (5 bases each). The ends were cut back, 8 bases at V and 4 bases at J, with 12 bases in the middle. Germline assignment: CDR1 SGHNT and CDR2 YENEEA. CDR3 length: 13 amino acids. The CDR3 loop is CASGRDLYNEQFF. The CDR3 DNA reads as TGTGCCAGCGGTCGGGACCTATACAATGAGCAGTTCTTC.

The CDR3 sequence: CASSLVLNQPQHF. DNA of the CDR3: TGCGCCAGCAGCCTCGTCCTCAATCAGCCCCAGCATTTT. The V and J genes are TRBV4-3 and TRBJ1-5; D gene ambiguous. Germline loops: CDR1 LGHNA, CDR2 YSLEER. Between the trimmed V and J ends, which lost 4 bases and 3 bases, there was a span of 7 bases. CDR3 length: 13 amino acids.

The chain is built from TRBV19 and TRBJ2-7; a possible D gene is TRBD2 (5 bases). Trimming pared 7 bases from V and 6 bases from J, leaving 10 bases between. CDR3 size: 11 residues. CDR1 is LNHDA, CDR2 SQIVND, per germline (reference sequence). The CDR3 sequence is CASKEGSEQYF. The DNA of the CDR3 is TGTGCCAGTAAAGAGGGAAGCGAGCAGTACTTC.

This clone was recorded once. The chain combines TRBV30 with TRBJ1-4; 8 nucleotides line up with TRBD1. CDR3 length: 14 residues. The germline V gene has CDR1 GTSNPN and CDR2 SVGIG (reference sequence). The V gene end was trimmed by 0 bases and the J gene end by 3 bases; junction bases not matched to a gene: 0. CDR3 in DNA: TGTGCCTGGAGTGTGACAGGGGCTAATGAAAAACTGTTTTTT. Translating gives CAWSVTGANEKLFF.

This sequence joins TRBV15 and TRBJ2-6, with unresolved D. Germline CDR1 LNHNV, CDR2 YYDKDF (reference sequence). The CDR3 covers 15 residues. Trimming cost V 4 bases and J 2 bases, with 9 bases left between them. CDR3 sequence: CATSKVSAGANVLTF. In nucleotides, the CDR3 is TGTGCCACCAGCAAGGTGAGCGCTGGGGCCAACGTCCTGACTTTC.

The rearrangement links TRBV7-3 to TRBJ2-1; 7 positions agree with TRBD2. The J segment lost 10 bases and the V segment lost 0 bases, leaving 6 bases of the junction unmatched. This CDR3 spans 14 amino acids. Germline CDR1 SGHTA, CDR2 FQGTGA. The CDR3 DNA reads TGTGCCAGCAGCTTAACGAATCAAGCGGGGGAGCAGTTCTTC. Translating gives CASSLTNQAGEQFF.

This clone was counted once. This sequence joins TRBV9 and TRBJ2-1, with 8 bases identical to TRBD2. In germline, CDR1 is SGDLS, CDR2 YYNGEE. CDR3 length equals 15 residues. With 0 bases clipped from V and 4 bases from J, the junction kept 3 bases outside the gene matches. CDR3 region: CASSVGREAYNEQFF. For the CDR3, the DNA is TGTGCCAGCAGCGTAGGGCGGGAGGCGTACAATGAGCAGTTCTTC.

The rearrangement joins TRBV7-2 to TRBJ2-5; 14 nucleotides agree with TRBD2. V shed 1 base, J shed 2 bases, and the junction held 3 bases outside the gene matches. This CDR3 is 17 amino acids long. The germline V gene encodes CDR1 SGHTA and CDR2 FQGNSA. CDR3 DNA sequence: TGTGCCAGCAGCTTAGGACTAGCGGGAGGGAATCAAGAGACCCAGTACTTC. It encodes CASSLGLAGGNQETQYF.

As concerns this clone: This sequence is one base from a far larger clone and is likely a read error. The same CDR3 can be traced to other DNA sequences in this sample. J is TRBJ2-3 and V is TRBV11-3, with 14 nucleotides matching TRBD2. Germline V gives CDR1 SGHNT, CDR2 YENEEA. This CDR3 has 18 residues. CDR3 in DNA: TGTGCTAGCAGCTTAGATCCGACTAGCGGGAGGGTCACAGATACGCAGTATTTT. It translates to CASSLDPTSGRVTDTQYF.

The chain joins TRBV30 to TRBJ2-6, with TRBD1 matching 8 bases. V was clipped by 3 bases and J by 2 bases; unmatched bases: 3. CDR3 size: 15 residues. The germline V gene has CDR1 GTSNPN and CDR2 SVGIG (reference sequence). This CDR3 is CAWRSGGAGANVLTF. In nucleotides, the CDR3 is TGTGCCTGGAGATCAGGGGGCGCTGGGGCCAACGTCCTGACTTTC.

About this clone: The same CDR3 also results from other DNA sequences found in this sample. CDR3 nucleotide sequence: TGTGCCAGCTCACCACGGGGGGGAGGGTCGAACACTGAAGCTTTCTTT. Amino acid sequence: CASSPRGGGSNTEAFF. This rearrangement joins TRBV18 to TRBJ1-1, with D possibly matching TRBD1 (5 bases). CDR1 is KGHSH and CDR2 is LQKENI in the germline V gene. V was shortened by 1 base and J by 1 base, with 13 bases between the two germline ends. The CDR3 sequence is 16 residues long.

This sequence joins TRBV7-2 and TRBJ2-3, with a weak D call TRBD2 (6 bases). The V end lost 3 bases, the J end lost 10 bases, and 11 bases lay between the germline ends. In germline, CDR1 is SGHTA, CDR2 FQGNSA. This CDR3 spans 12 amino acids. CDR3 sequence reads: CASSLRGVAQYF. CDR3 in DNA: TGTGCCAGCAGCTTGCGGGGAGTCGCGCAGTATTTT.

The gene calls are TRBV7-2 and TRBJ2-7; D gene ambiguous. CDR1 is SGHTA and CDR2 is FQGNSA in the germline V gene. The CDR3 runs 15 residues. Between the trimmed V and J ends, which lost 5 bases and 3 bases, there was a span of 17 bases. The DNA for the CDR3 is TGTGCCAGCAGCCTGCCATCAGCCGACAACTACGAGCAGTACTTC. It translates to CASSLPSADNYEQYF.

J is TRBJ2-3 and V is TRBV7-2; D is tentatively TRBD1 or TRBD2 (6 bases each). The CDR3 is made up of 14 amino acids. Germline V gives CDR1 SGHTA, CDR2 FQGNSA. Trimming removed 5 bases at V and 6 bases at J, with 15 bases between. CDR3 sequence (DNA): TGTGCCAGCAGCAAGCGGGCCCAGGGGGATACGCAGTATTTT. Its protein product is CASSKRAQGDTQYF. The full variable domain, completed using reference TRBV7-2 and TRBJ2-3, is GAGVSQSPSNKVTEKGKDVELRCDPISGHTALYWYRQSLGQGLEFLIYFQGNSAPDKSGLPSDRFSAERTGGSVSTLTIQRTQQEDSAVYLCASSKRAQGDTQYFGPGTRLTVL.